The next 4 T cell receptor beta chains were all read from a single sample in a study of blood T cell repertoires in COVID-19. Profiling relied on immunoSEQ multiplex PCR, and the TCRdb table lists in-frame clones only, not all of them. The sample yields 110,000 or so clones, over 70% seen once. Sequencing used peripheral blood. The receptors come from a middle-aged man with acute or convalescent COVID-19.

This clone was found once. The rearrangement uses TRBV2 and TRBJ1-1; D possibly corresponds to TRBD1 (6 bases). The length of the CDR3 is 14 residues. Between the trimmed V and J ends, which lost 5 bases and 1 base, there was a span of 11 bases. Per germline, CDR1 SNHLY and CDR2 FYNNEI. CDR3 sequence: CASSRQGWNTEAFF. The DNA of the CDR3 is TGTGCCAGCAGTCGGCAGGGGTGGAACACTGAAGCTTTCTTT.

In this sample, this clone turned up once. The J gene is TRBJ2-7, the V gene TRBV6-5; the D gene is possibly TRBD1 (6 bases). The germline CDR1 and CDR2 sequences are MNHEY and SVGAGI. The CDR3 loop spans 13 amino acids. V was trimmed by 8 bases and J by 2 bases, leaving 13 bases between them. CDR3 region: CASRQGLTYEQYF. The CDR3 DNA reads TGTGCCAGCCGGCAGGGGTTAACCTACGAGCAGTACTTC.

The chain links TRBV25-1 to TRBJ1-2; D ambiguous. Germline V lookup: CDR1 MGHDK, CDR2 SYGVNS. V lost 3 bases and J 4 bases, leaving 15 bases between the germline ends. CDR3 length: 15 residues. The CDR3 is CASSDNPLGGYGYTF. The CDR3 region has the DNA TGTGCCAGCAGTGATAACCCCCTCGGAGGCTATGGCTACACCTTC.

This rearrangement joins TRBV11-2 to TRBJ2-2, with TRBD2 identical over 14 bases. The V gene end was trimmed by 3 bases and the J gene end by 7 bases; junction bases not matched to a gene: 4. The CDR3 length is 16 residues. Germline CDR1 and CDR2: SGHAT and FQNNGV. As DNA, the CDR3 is TGTGCCAGCAGCTTGACTAGCGGGGGGGCCGGCGGGGAGCTGTTTTTT. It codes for CASSLTSGGAGGELFF.